This T cell receptor beta chain was captured in a study of blood T cell repertoires in COVID-19. This CDR3 has 15 residues. Trimming cost V 2 bases and J 8 bases; bases outside gene matches: 12. The study drew participants aged roughly 18 to 89 years from approximately 23 US areas. Participant-given clinical history determined each cohort assignment. Two negative PCRs, clearance, or symptom resolution were required of recovered Cohort 3 donors. In the source study's methods: For nucleated cells, counts were estimated from reference gene primer amplification. This table comes from immunoSEQ multiplex PCR, and its TCRdb copy is limited to in-frame clones, with some not included. V, J and clone size are taken as reported in that table, and D and trimming were inferred from the DNA itself. The table shows over 150,000 clones, with more than 65% occurring only once.

The sample taken for sequencing was PBMCs or T cells enriched from blood (not recorded which). The V call is TRBV5-7, the J call TRBJ1-2; 7 bases fit TRBD1. TRBV5-7 carries the ORF label, with uncertain function. This TCR derives from a man aged 40-49 years who had recovered from COVID-19. The CDR3 sequence: CASSFRSGGRVGYTF. CDR3 DNA sequence: TGTGCCAGCAGCTTTAGGTCAGGGGGTCGAGTCGGCTACACCTTC.